This entry lists 31 T cell receptor beta chains sequenced from one sample in a study of blood T cell repertoires in COVID-19. Assay used: immunoSEQ multiplex PCR; TCRdb lists only in-frame clones, some missing. The repertoire has some 150,000 clones, 85% to 90% of them found once; the top ten carry around 7%. The sequencing input was peripheral blood. The receptors were sampled from a woman older than 75 in a cohort sampled during active or convalescent COVID-19.

The rearrangement joins TRBV23-1 to TRBJ1-5; 7 positions match TRBD1. TRBV23-1 falls under the ORF class, with uncertain function. There are 14 residues in the CDR3. The V segment lost 7 bases and the J segment 6 bases; nucleotides outside the gene matches: 9. The CDR3 protein is CASTRQGVGQPQHF. The CDR3 nucleotides read TGCGCCAGCACCCGACAGGGAGTAGGTCAGCCCCAGCATTTT.

This chain joins TRBV18 and TRBJ2-1; possibly TRBD2 for D (6 bases). Germline CDR1 and CDR2: KGHSH and LQKENI. The CDR3 has 19 amino acids. V was clipped by 7 bases and J by 2 bases, with 27 bases between them. The CDR3 protein is CASWGRDSAPSLTYNEQFF. The CDR3 region has the DNA TGTGCCAGCTGGGGCCGGGACTCGGCACCATCGTTAACCTACAATGAGCAGTTCTTC.

V is TRBV5-5 and J is TRBJ1-2; D is perhaps TRBD1 (6 bases). This CDR3 is 15 amino acids long. The germline V gene has CDR1 SGHKS and CDR2 YYEKEE (reference sequence). V was clipped by 4 bases and J by 8 bases, with 21 bases between them. This chain's CDR3 is CASSTQTGIGFGYTF. CDR3 in DNA: TGTGCCAGCAGCACTCAAACAGGGATCGGCTTCGGCTACACCTTC.

This chain connects TRBV11-2 to TRBJ2-3; D possibly corresponds to TRBD2 (6 bases). CDR3 length: 15 amino acids. Germline assignment: CDR1 SGHAT and CDR2 FQNNGV. Deletions cut 4 bases from V and 1 base from J, with 12 bases between. CDR3 sequence reads: CASSSPGLRTDTQYF. In DNA, the CDR3 is TGTGCCAGCAGCTCCCCGGGACTCCGCACAGATACGCAGTATTTT.

This chain joins TRBV19 and TRBJ1-4; D is unresolved. The germline V gene has CDR1 LNHDA and CDR2 SQIVND (reference sequence). With 6 bases removed from V and 8 bases from J, the gap between germline ends came to 19 bases. The CDR3 covers 15 residues. CDR3 coding DNA: TGTGCCAGTAGATCGGAGGGATACACGGGGGAAAAACTGTTTTTT. This encodes CASRSEGYTGEKLFF.

Here the CDR3 reads CASSLYDPGGAFF. CDR3 DNA sequence: TGTGCCAGCAGCTTATATGACCCAGGGGGAGCTTTCTTT. The chain is built from TRBV7-9 and TRBJ1-1; 7 nucleotides match TRBD1. With V trimmed by 2 bases and J by 10 bases, 7 bases remained unmatched. Germline lookup yields CDR1 SEHNR and CDR2 FQNEAQ (reference sequence). The CDR3 sequence is 13 residues long. The full variable domain, rest sourced from reference TRBV7-9 and TRBJ1-1, is DTGVSQNPRHKITKRGQNVTFRCDPISEHNRLYWYRQTLGQGPEFLTYFQNEAQLEKSRLLSDRFSAERPKGSFSTLEIQRTEQGDSAMYLCASSLYDPGGAFFGQGTRLTVV.

This clone was seen a handful of times. This sequence joins TRBV15 and TRBJ1-6, with TRBD1 matching 7 bases. CDR3 length: 13 residues. V gave up 5 bases and J gave up 9 bases; unmatched junction bases: 4. Germline assignment: CDR1 LNHNV and CDR2 YYDKDF (reference sequence). In nucleotides, the CDR3 is TGTGCCACCAGCGCTTCAGGGGGTTCACCCCTCCACTTT. This codes for CATSASGGSPLHF.

The V call is TRBV18, the J call TRBJ2-1; 8 bases match TRBD2. The CDR3 covers 16 residues. The ends lost 0 bases at V and 4 bases at J; junction bases unmatched: 5. Germline V CDR1 and CDR2: KGHSH, LQKENI. The CDR3 spells CASSPPSLAAYNEQFF. The CDR3, as DNA: TGTGCCAGCTCACCACCGTCACTAGCGGCATACAATGAGCAGTTCTTC.

This sequence joins TRBV9 and TRBJ2-3; TRBD2 aligns across 13 bases. This CDR3 has 17 amino acids. CDR1 SGDLS and CDR2 YYNGEE come from the germline V gene. The ends lost 0 bases at V and 3 bases at J; junction bases unmatched: 4. The CDR3 protein is CASSVVTSGGSTDTQYF. The CDR3 bases are TGTGCCAGCAGCGTAGTGACTAGCGGGGGGTCTACAGATACGCAGTATTTT.

This chain joins TRBV19 and TRBJ1-5; a weak D match, TRBD1 (6 bases). The germline V gene has CDR1 LNHDA and CDR2 SQIVND (reference sequence). The CDR3 has 13 amino acids. With 6 bases removed from V and 3 bases from J, the gap between germline ends came to 9 bases. The CDR3 protein is CASSQGYNQPQHF. The DNA of the CDR3 is TGTGCCAGTAGCCAGGGGTACAATCAGCCCCAGCATTTT.

This chain links TRBV9 with TRBJ1-2; D ambiguous. V was shortened by 4 bases and J by 7 bases, with 14 bases between the two germline ends. CDR3 length: 13 amino acids. Germline values: CDR1 SGDLS, CDR2 YYNGEE. The CDR3 DNA reads as TGTGCCAGCAGCTCACCTTCGGGTACTGGCTACACCTTC. Amino acids: CASSSPSGTGYTF.

The gene calls are TRBV6-6 and TRBJ1-1; no clear D. The CDR3 spans 14 residues. V was clipped by 0 bases and J by 7 bases, with 12 bases between them. Germline CDR1 is MNHNY and CDR2 is SVGAGI (reference sequence). CDR3 in amino acids: CASSYSREGLEAFF. The CDR3 coding sequence is TGTGCCAGCAGTTACTCAAGGGAGGGTCTTGAAGCTTTCTTT.

The chain combines TRBV27 with TRBJ1-6; D gene unclear. The CDR3 runs 14 residues. Germline loops: CDR1 MNHEY, CDR2 SMNVEV (reference sequence). V was trimmed by 6 bases and J by 11 bases, leaving 17 bases between them. Here the CDR3 reads CASSQTGSRAPLHF. The CDR3, as DNA: TGTGCCAGCAGCCAGACCGGTTCACGGGCACCCCTCCACTTT.

The V call is TRBV10-1, the J call TRBJ1-1; D is uncertain. Germline V gene data show CDR1 as WNHNN and CDR2 as SYGVQD (reference sequence). Trimming shortened V by 3 bases and J by 1 base, and 6 bases separated the two germline ends. The CDR3 covers 13 residues. As DNA, the CDR3 is TGCGCCAGCAGTGATCCGCGGAACACTGAAGCTTTCTTT. This gives the protein CASSDPRNTEAFF.

The CDR3 protein is CASSLDRGPPNSPLHF. The CDR3 DNA sequence: TGTGCCAGCAGCTTAGACAGGGGGCCCCCGAATTCACCCCTCCACTTT. V is TRBV11-2 and J is TRBJ1-6; TRBD1 aligns across 8 bases. This CDR3 contains 16 residues. Germline CDR1 SGHAT, CDR2 FQNNGV. V gave up 0 bases and J gave up 7 bases; unmatched junction bases: 5.

The rearrangement joins TRBV18 to TRBJ2-2; 7 bases map to TRBD2. V lost 3 bases to trimming and J lost 0 bases; unmatched junction nucleotides: 4. Germline V lookup: CDR1 KGHSH, CDR2 LQKENI. CDR3 length: 16 residues. This chain's CDR3 is CASSPTGTTNTGELFF. The CDR3 region has the DNA TGTGCCAGCTCACCCACCGGGACTACGAACACCGGGGAGCTGTTTTTT.

The chain carries TRBV24-1 and TRBJ1-2; TRBD1 aligns across 7 bases. The CDR3 is 15 amino acids. The trim removed 2 bases at V and 5 bases at J, leaving 7 bases unmatched. The germline CDR1 and CDR2 sequences are KGHDR and SFDVKD. In nucleotides, the CDR3 is TGTGCCACCAGTGATTCCCGGACAGGAGAATATGGCTACACCTTC. Protein product: CATSDSRTGEYGYTF.

The genes are TRBV5-1 and TRBJ2-5; no firm D call. V lost 4 bases and J 1 base, leaving 8 bases between the germline ends. The germline V gene encodes CDR1 SGHRS and CDR2 YFSETQ. This CDR3 contains 13 residues. The CDR3 region is CASSPRVQETQYF. For the CDR3, the DNA is TGCGCCAGCAGCCCCCGGGTCCAAGAGACCCAGTACTTC. Looking up the rest from reference TRBV5-1 and TRBJ2-5 gives the full variable domain: KAGVTQTPRYLIKTRGQQVTLSCSPISGHRSVSWYQQTPGQGLQFLFEYFSETQRNKGNFPGRFSGRQFSNSRSEMNVSTLELGDSALYLCASSPRVQETQYFGPGTRLLVL.

The rearrangement links TRBV9 to TRBJ1-1; D is uncertain. The length of the CDR3 is 14 residues. V was clipped by 0 bases and J by 4 bases, with 10 bases between them. Germline V gives CDR1 SGDLS, CDR2 YYNGEE. The CDR3 reads CASSVARVATEAFF. The DNA of the CDR3 is TGTGCCAGCAGCGTAGCGAGGGTAGCCACTGAAGCTTTCTTT.

The V gene is TRBV28, the J gene TRBJ1-3; D may be TRBD1 (6 bases). V lost 2 bases, J lost 0 bases, and 8 bases lay in between. CDR1 and CDR2 (germline): MDHEN, SYDVKM. The CDR3 is 15 amino acids. This CDR3 is CASSLGQLSGNTIYF. The CDR3 nucleotides are TGTGCCAGCAGTTTAGGACAGCTCTCTGGAAACACCATATATTTT.

The V and J genes are TRBV11-2 and TRBJ1-4; D uncertain. The V gene lost 5 bases and the J gene lost 8 bases, with 15 bases spanning the gap. Germline V gives CDR1 SGHAT, CDR2 FQNNGV. The CDR3 runs 14 residues. The CDR3 bases are TGTGCCAGCAGCCCCGACTATTATTTAGAAAAACTGTTTTTT. The encoded protein is CASSPDYYLEKLFF. Together with reference TRBV11-2 and TRBJ1-4, the CDR3 gives the full variable domain: EAGVAQSPRYKIIEKRQSVAFWCNPISGHATLYWYQQILGQGPKLLIQFQNNGVVDDSQLPKDRFSAERLKGVDSTLKIQPAKLEDSAVYLCASSPDYYLEKLFFGSGTQLSVL.

The V and J genes are TRBV21-1 and TRBJ2-5; TRBD1 was called by the table and not checked on the DNA. TRBV21-1 is a pseudogene locus. The CDR3 is made up of 15 amino acids. This CDR3 reads CASSKGPGQQETQYF. In DNA form, the CDR3 reads TGTGCCAGCAGCAAAGGGCCGGGACAGCAAGAGACCCAGTACTTC.

The chain combines TRBV6-4 with TRBJ2-1; 8 bases are a match to TRBD1. The CDR3 contains 16 residues. Trimming cost V 1 base and J 2 bases; bases outside gene matches: 4. Per germline, CDR1 MRHNA and CDR2 SNTAGT. CDR3 DNA sequence: TGTGCCAGCAGTGACTGGGCGACAGGGGCCTACAATGAGCAGTTCTTC. As protein: CASSDWATGAYNEQFF.

The V gene is TRBV29-1, the J gene TRBJ2-7, with 9 bases that match TRBD1. The ends lost 3 bases at V and 3 bases at J; junction bases unmatched: 3. The CDR3 is made up of 13 amino acids. The germline V gene has CDR1 SQVTM and CDR2 ANQGSEA. This chain's CDR3 is CSVEGQGVYEQYF. The CDR3 DNA sequence: TGCAGCGTTGAGGGACAGGGAGTCTACGAGCAGTACTTC.

This rearrangement joins TRBV5-6 to TRBJ2-7, with 9 bases lining up with TRBD2. Trimming cost V 0 bases and J 0 bases; bases outside gene matches: 1. Germline CDR1 SGHDT, CDR2 YYEEEE. This CDR3 is 15 amino acids long. CDR3 coding DNA: TGTGCCAGCAGCTTGGAGCGGGGGGCCTCCTACGAGCAGTACTTC. Its protein product is CASSLERGASYEQYF.

The chain carries TRBV29-1 and TRBJ2-1; 11 nucleotides line up with TRBD2. CDR1 is SQVTM, CDR2 ANQGSEA, per germline. CDR3 length: 16 residues. Trimming removed 5 bases from V and 2 bases from J; junction bases left unmatched: 8. The CDR3 region is CSVSIASGRTYNEQFF. CDR3 sequence (DNA): TGCAGCGTTTCGATTGCTAGCGGGAGGACCTACAATGAGCAGTTCTTC.

For the CDR3, the DNA is TGCAGTGCTAGTTTCTGGCTAGCGGGAGATTCTAGCACAGATACGCAGTATTTT. Residues: CSASFWLAGDSSTDTQYF. V usage is TRBV20-1 and J usage is TRBJ2-3; 10 nucleotides align to TRBD2. Germline V lookup: CDR1 DFQATT, CDR2 SNEGSKA (reference sequence). The V gene end was trimmed by 3 bases and the J gene end by 0 bases; junction bases not matched to a gene: 12. The CDR3 runs to 18 residues.

This chain links TRBV15 with TRBJ1-4, with 11 bases lining up with TRBD1. This CDR3 has 16 residues. The V and J ends lost 5 bases and 8 bases, in that order; junction bases with no gene match: 10. Germline lookup yields CDR1 LNHNV and CDR2 YYDKDF (reference sequence). CDR3 nucleotides: TGTGCCACCAGCGGCCGGGACAGGGGGATGTGGGAAAAACTGTTTTTT. It codes for CATSGRDRGMWEKLFF.

The rearrangement joins TRBV5-4 to TRBJ2-7, with TRBD1 matching 11 bases. The CDR3 contains 14 residues. The ends lost 2 bases at V and 7 bases at J; junction bases unmatched: 5. CDR1 is SGHNT, CDR2 YYREEE, per germline (reference sequence). CDR3 DNA: TGTGCCAGCAGCTTTGGACAGGGGGCGTGGGAGCAGTACTTC. Translation: CASSFGQGAWEQYF.

The chain carries TRBV6-5 and TRBJ1-1; D uncertain. The CDR3 sequence is 14 residues long. Germline-derived CDR1 and CDR2 are MNHEY and SVGAGI. Trimming took off 2 bases at V and 8 bases at J, with 15 bases between the two ends. CDR3 region: CASSYGGHTEEAFF. The CDR3 region has the DNA TGTGCCAGCAGTTACGGCGGCCACACTGAAGAAGCTTTCTTT.

This clone was seen more than once but under ten times. V usage is TRBV28 and J usage is TRBJ1-3; no definite D call. The CDR3 is 14 residues long. V shed 7 bases and J shed 0 bases, with 10 bases lying between them. CDR1 and CDR2 (germline): MDHEN, SYDVKM. The CDR3 DNA sequence: TGTGCCAGCATAGCGGGATCCTCTGGAAACACCATATATTTT. Its protein is CASIAGSSGNTIYF. Based on the CDR3 plus reference TRBV28 and TRBJ1-3, the full variable domain is DVKVTQSSRYLVKRTGEKVFLECVQDMDHENMFWYRQDPGLGLRLIYFSYDVKMKEKGDIPEGYSVSREKKERFSLILESASTNQTSMYLCASIAGSSGNTIYFGEGSWLTVV.